One and the same sample provided the 28 T cell receptor beta chains below, sequenced in a study of cytomegalovirus exposure and HLA in healthy donors. With 60 Vbeta and 13 Jbeta primers, the PCR was carried out. Here immunoSEQ multiplex PCR was the method, and the copy in TCRdb shows in-frame clones only, minus some. The table records about 160,000 clones, roughly 80% of them present only once. The material sequenced was PBMCs. The receptors shown here come from a man aged 40-49 years in good health and CMV-seronegative.

This clone appeared a few times. J is TRBJ2-2 and V is TRBV6-5; perhaps TRBD2 as D (6 bases). CDR3 length equals 14 residues. CDR1 is MNHEY and CDR2 is SVGAGI in the germline V gene. V lost 0 bases and J 7 bases, leaving 9 bases between the germline ends. CDR3 nucleotides: TGTGCCAGCAGTTACTCTTCGGGGGTCGGGGAGCTGTTTTTT. Amino acids: CASSYSSGVGELFF.

This chain uses TRBV9 with TRBJ2-1, with 7 bases identical to TRBD2. Germline lookup yields CDR1 SGDLS and CDR2 YYNGEE. The CDR3 consists of 14 residues. The ends lost 4 bases at V and 9 bases at J; junction bases unmatched: 10. The CDR3 reads CASSFSPGEGEQFF. The DNA of the CDR3 is TGTGCCAGCAGCTTTAGCCCGGGGGAGGGTGAGCAGTTCTTC. Full variable domain (remainder filled in from reference TRBV9 and TRBJ2-1): DSGVTQTPKHLITATGQRVTLRCSPRSGDLSVYWYQQSLDQGLQFLIQYYNGEERAKGNILERFSAQQFPDLHSELNLSSLELGDSALYFCASSFSPGEGEQFFGPGTRLTVL.

The V call is TRBV10-2, the J call TRBJ2-1; 13 nucleotides align to TRBD2. From germline, CDR1 is WSHSY and CDR2 SAAADI. Trimming took 3 bases from V and 4 from J; bases not matched to a gene: 6. The CDR3 is 17 residues long. CDR3 sequence reads: CASSDSGTSGKYNEQFF. The CDR3 DNA is TGCGCCAGCAGTGACTCCGGGACTAGCGGGAAATACAATGAGCAGTTCTTC.

This clone occurred a few times. The V gene is TRBV10-3, the J gene TRBJ2-3, with D perhaps TRBD2 (6 bases). Trimming left V 6 bases short and J 4 bases short, with 11 bases between. Germline loops: CDR1 ENHRY, CDR2 SYGVKD. The CDR3 runs to 13 residues. The CDR3 is CAIRQGEADTQYF. For the CDR3, the DNA is TGTGCCATCAGGCAAGGGGAGGCAGATACGCAGTATTTT.

This clone was seen only once. The rearrangement uses TRBV14 and TRBJ2-1, with D possibly TRBD1 on 6 matching bases. Trimming stripped 2 bases from V and 6 bases from J, with 11 bases between. CDR3 length: 14 residues. Germline CDR1 reads SGHDN; CDR2 reads FVKESK. The CDR3 spells CASSQLVGGNEQFF. As DNA, the CDR3 is TGTGCCAGCAGCCAACTTGTAGGGGGCAATGAGCAGTTCTTC.

The chain has TRBV13 and TRBJ1-5, with D unresolved. V gave up 8 bases and J gave up 2 bases, with 10 bases separating them. This CDR3 region has 13 residues. CDR1 is PRHDT, CDR2 FYEKMQ, per germline (reference sequence). CDR3 region: CASGTAGNQPQHF. CDR3 DNA sequence: TGTGCCAGCGGAACAGCCGGCAATCAGCCCCAGCATTTT.

The genes are TRBV7-9 and TRBJ1-4, with a weak D call TRBD1 (6 bases). Germline assignment: CDR1 SEHNR and CDR2 FQNEAQ (reference sequence). The CDR3 extends over 14 amino acids. V gave up 5 bases and J gave up 3 bases, with 10 bases separating them. This chain's CDR3 is CASSPTGSNEKLFF. The CDR3 DNA is TGTGCCAGCAGCCCTACAGGGTCTAATGAAAAACTGTTTTTT.

V gene TRBV4-1 combines with J gene TRBJ2-3, with TRBD2 matching 9 bases. After removal of 6 bases from V and 0 bases from J, the junction contained 4 bases not matched to a gene. The CDR3 extends over 15 amino acids. Germline loops: CDR1 MGHRA, CDR2 YSYEKL. The CDR3 DNA follows: TGCGCCAGCAGTACCGGGACTAGCAGCACAGATACGCAGTATTTT. Translating gives CASSTGTSSTDTQYF.

This chain connects TRBV6-5 to TRBJ2-7, with TRBD1 identical over 10 bases. CDR3 size: 16 residues. Germline CDR1 and CDR2: MNHEY and SVGAGI. The ends lost 0 bases at V and 6 bases at J; junction bases unmatched: 8. CDR3 region: CASSYSTGGPFGEQYF. CDR3 sequence (DNA): TGTGCCAGCAGTTACTCGACAGGGGGCCCCTTCGGCGAGCAGTACTTC.

The chain has TRBV27 and TRBJ2-4; tentatively, D is TRBD1 (6 bases). Trimming pared 5 bases from V and 5 bases from J, leaving 19 bases between. CDR3 size: 16 residues. The germline V gene has CDR1 MNHEY and CDR2 SMNVEV (reference sequence). CDR3 coding DNA: TGTGCCAGCAGTCCAATCCCACAGGGTGGGGAAAACATTCAGTACTTC. Translation: CASSPIPQGGENIQYF.

The CDR3 loop reads CASSQAGGPYNEQFF. The DNA for the CDR3 is TGTGCCAGCAGCCAAGCGGGGGGGCCTTACAATGAGCAGTTCTTC. The chain couples TRBV14 to TRBJ2-1; 8 bases are shared with TRBD2. The CDR3 loop spans 15 amino acids. V lost 1 base, J lost 4 bases, and 3 bases stayed unmatched. CDR1 and CDR2 (germline): SGHDN, FVKESK.

In its sample, this clone was seen a few times. J is TRBJ1-5 and V is TRBV5-6, with 7 bases aligning to TRBD1. The V gene's germline CDR1 is SGHDT and CDR2 YYEEEE. This CDR3 spans 13 amino acids. The V and J ends lost 5 bases and 7 bases, in that order; junction bases with no gene match: 6. CDR3 region: CASSRQGAQPQHF. Written as DNA, the CDR3 is TGTGCCAGCAGTAGACAGGGAGCGCAGCCCCAGCATTTT.

The chain recombines TRBV30 with TRBJ1-1; D unclear. Germline assignment: CDR1 GTSNPN and CDR2 SVGIG (reference sequence). The CDR3 sequence is 13 residues long. V shed 8 bases and J shed 5 bases, with 18 bases lying between them. The CDR3 DNA reads as TGTGCCGCCAGACTCCGGGAGAAGACTGAAGCTTTCTTT. It yields the protein CAARLREKTEAFF.

The table lists this clone with a count of one. This chain links TRBV29-1 with TRBJ1-3; D is undetermined. Germline V CDR1 and CDR2: SQVTM, ANQGSEA. CDR3 size: 13 residues. Trimming stripped 4 bases from V and 0 bases from J, with 7 bases between. The CDR3 DNA follows: TGCAGCGTTGTTGCGGGCTCTGGAAACACCATATATTTT. This sequence encodes CSVVAGSGNTIYF.

The CDR3 DNA is TGCGCCAGCCGACCCGCGGTAGGGGCTAACTATGGCTACACCTTC. This gives the protein CASRPAVGANYGYTF. The rearrangement uses TRBV5-1 and TRBJ1-2; the D gene is possibly TRBD1 (5 bases). This CDR3 contains 15 residues. From germline, CDR1 is SGHRS and CDR2 YFSETQ. With 7 bases removed from V and 0 bases from J, the gap between germline ends came to 16 bases. Using reference TRBV5-1 and TRBJ1-2 for the parts outside the CDR3, the full variable domain is KAGVTQTPRYLIKTRGQQVTLSCSPISGHRSVSWYQQTPGQGLQFLFEYFSETQRNKGNFPGRFSGRQFSNSRSEMNVSTLELGDSALYLCASRPAVGANYGYTFGSGTRLTVV.

The chain is built from TRBV6-1 and TRBJ2-3; the match to TRBD2 covers 10 bases. Germline V gene lookup returns CDR1 MNHNS and CDR2 SASEGT. This CDR3 has 15 amino acids. V was pared by 4 bases and J by 5 bases, with 6 bases of the junction left unmatched. Here the CDR3 DNA reads TGTGCCAGCAGTGGACCTATAGCGGGGGGAGATACGCAGTATTTT. Its translation: CASSGPIAGGDTQYF.

This clone has just a few counts. Other nucleotide sequences from this sample produce the same CDR3. The chain combines TRBV18 with TRBJ1-4; 9 bases are a match to TRBD1. The CDR3 totals 13 residues. V lost 3 bases to trimming and J lost 7 bases; unmatched junction nucleotides: 0. Per germline, CDR1 KGHSH and CDR2 LQKENI. CDR3 sequence: CASSPGQGEKLFF. In DNA form, the CDR3 reads TGTGCCAGCTCACCGGGACAGGGTGAAAAACTGTTTTTT.

The chain joins TRBV2 to TRBJ1-5, with a weak D call TRBD1 (5 bases). The length of the CDR3 is 13 residues. Trimming cost V 5 bases and J 4 bases, with 9 bases left between them. Germline assignment: CDR1 SNHLY and CDR2 FYNNEI. The CDR3 region has the DNA TGTGCCAGCAGTTCCCAGGGTAATCAGCCCCAGCATTTT. This gives the protein CASSSQGNQPQHF. The full variable domain, in which reference TRBV2 and TRBJ1-5 provide the parts outside the CDR3, is EPEVTQTPSHQVTQMGQEVILRCVPISNHLYFYWYRQILGQKVEFLVSFYNNEISEKSEIFDDQFSVERPDGSNFTLKIRSTKLEDSAMYFCASSSQGNQPQHFGDGTRLSIL.

The V and J genes are TRBV11-3 and TRBJ1-1; D gene unclear. The V end lost 0 bases, the J end lost 2 bases, and 4 bases lay between the germline ends. This CDR3 region has 13 residues. Germline CDR1 SGHNT, CDR2 YENEEA. The DNA of the CDR3 is TGTGCCAGCAGCTTAGATCTCAACACTGAAGCTTTCTTT. The encoded protein is CASSLDLNTEAFF. The complete variable domain, with remaining parts taken from reference TRBV11-3 and TRBJ1-1, reads EAGVVQSPRYKIIEKKQPVAFWCNPISGHNTLYWYLQNLGQGPELLIRYENEEAVDDSQLPKDRFSAERLKGVDSTLKIQPAELGDSAVYLCASSLDLNTEAFFGQGTRLTVV.

The J gene is TRBJ1-2, the V gene TRBV10-3, with D hard to call. Trimming shortened V by 0 bases and J by 4 bases, and 12 bases separated the two germline ends. The CDR3 runs to 15 residues. Germline CDR1 is ENHRY and CDR2 is SYGVKD. CDR3: CAISESRGPVYGYTF. CDR3 coding DNA: TGTGCCATCAGTGAGTCGAGAGGTCCCGTCTATGGCTACACCTTC.

The chain carries TRBV29-1 and TRBJ2-7; TRBD1 matches at 10 bases. The CDR3 consists of 14 residues. J was trimmed by 2 bases and V by 3 bases; bases with no gene match: 4. The germline V gene has CDR1 SQVTM and CDR2 ANQGSEA. The CDR3 DNA sequence: TGCAGCGTTGAGGGGGACAGGGGCGCCTACGAGCAGTACTTC. It translates to CSVEGDRGAYEQYF.

Of note for this clone: Its ends do not fully match the called genes, so a read error is possible. The gene calls are TRBV7-2 and TRBJ2-7, with D unresolved. Germline CDR1 SGHTA, CDR2 FQGNSA. The length of the CDR3 is 13 residues. The CDR3 DNA reads TGTGCCAGCAGACAGTGGGTCTCCGACGAGCAGTACTTC. This codes for CASRQWVSDEQYF.

V usage is TRBV9 and J usage is TRBJ2-1, with a tentative D call TRBD1 (5 bases). The CDR3 sequence is 15 residues long. Germline V CDR1 and CDR2: SGDLS, YYNGEE. Deletions cut 0 bases from V and 10 bases from J, with 17 bases between. The CDR3 loop reads CASSVVAGNLGEQFF. CDR3 DNA sequence: TGTGCCAGCAGCGTAGTGGCAGGGAACCTAGGGGAGCAGTTCTTC.

The chain uses TRBV29-1 and TRBJ2-1; D gene ambiguous. The ends were cut back, 3 bases at V and 8 bases at J, with 11 bases in the middle. The CDR3 has 12 amino acids. CDR1 is SQVTM and CDR2 is ANQGSEA in the germline V gene. The CDR3 loop reads CSVDAFSDEQFF. The CDR3 coding sequence is TGCAGCGTTGATGCGTTCTCCGATGAGCAGTTCTTC.

This chain links TRBV18 with TRBJ2-7, with 10 nucleotides matching TRBD1. Looked up from germline, CDR1 is KGHSH and CDR2 is LQKENI. Trimming at V came to 3 bases and at J to 3 bases, leaving 2 bases not matched to a gene. The length of the CDR3 is 14 residues. CDR3 residues: CASSPGTGVYEQYF. The CDR3, as DNA: TGTGCCAGCTCACCTGGGACAGGGGTCTACGAGCAGTACTTC. Drawing the rest from reference TRBV18 and TRBJ2-7, the complete variable domain is NAGVMQNPRHLVRRRGQEARLRCSPMKGHSHVYWYRQLPEEGLKFMVYLQKENIIDESGMPKERFSAEFPKEGPSILRIQQVVRGDSAAYFCASSPGTGVYEQYFGPGTRLTVT.

The chain is built from TRBV4-1 and TRBJ1-1, with D possibly TRBD1 on 5 matching bases. CDR1 and CDR2 from the germline V gene are MGHRA and YSYEKL. V was clipped by 5 bases and J by 7 bases, with 17 bases between them. This CDR3 is 14 amino acids long. The CDR3 sequence is CASSYRDSRYEAFF. In nucleotides, the CDR3 is TGCGCCAGCAGCTACCGGGACTCGCGATATGAAGCTTTCTTT.

The chain joins TRBV6-1 to TRBJ2-2; the D gene is possibly TRBD1 (6 bases). Trimming pared 4 bases from V and 3 bases from J, leaving 12 bases between. Germline assignment: CDR1 MNHNS and CDR2 SASEGT. This CDR3 has 15 amino acids. CDR3 sequence reads: CASSGGAGDTGELFF. The CDR3 bases are TGTGCCAGCAGTGGTGGGGCAGGGGACACCGGGGAGCTGTTTTTT.

The chain carries TRBV6-5 and TRBJ2-1; weak D call: TRBD1 (8 bases). From germline, CDR1 is MNHEY and CDR2 SVGAGI. CDR3 length equals 14 residues. The germline V and J ends were trimmed by 5 bases and 7 bases, with 15 bases remaining between them. The CDR3 reads CASSTDRGGNEQFF. In DNA, the CDR3 is TGTGCCAGCAGTACAGACAGGGGAGGGAATGAGCAGTTCTTC.